Listed below are T cell receptor beta chains from one sample, sequenced in a study of Tregs in tolerant kidney transplant recipients. Generated by immunoSEQ multiplex PCR, the TCRdb table keeps only in-frame clones and is missing some. Of about 120,000 clones in the sample, roughly 93% were seen once. Material: CD4+ T cells from blood. Receptor source: a human donor in good health. Each CDR3 is given with its conserved first and last residue. D genes are given only for firm matches. Clone size appears in some rows only: once, few, many, or a class for an expanded clone.

>.|TRBJ2-5|TRBD2|TRBV4-1
TGCGCCAGCAGCCAAGGTTCTATTCAGCGGGGTGCGACCCAGTACTTC
CASSQGSIQRGATQYF
>.|TRBJ1-2|.|TRBV6-5
TGTGCCAGCAGTTACTCGTACAGCTATGGCTACACCTTC
CASSYSYSYGYTF
>.|TRBJ1-1|.|TRBV13
TGTGCCAGCAGCTCCCCGGGGCCCACTGAAGCTTTCTTT
CASSSPGPTEAFF
>.|TRBJ2-2|.|TRBV19
TGTGCCAGTAGTATGGTGGCAGGGAGGACCGGGGAGCTGTTTTTT
CASSMVAGRTGELFF
>.|TRBJ2-5|.|TRBV9
TGTGCCAGCAGCGTAGATTACTTCCAAGAGACCCAGTACTTC
CASSVDYFQETQYF
>.|TRBJ2-7|TRBD2|TRBV30
TGTGCCTGGAGTGTCGGGACTAGCGGCTACTACGAGCAGTACTTC
CAWSVGTSGYYEQYF
>once|TRBJ2-1|.|TRBV5-1
TGCGCCAGCAGCTTGGGTCCCTTGGGTACGGAGAATGAGCAGTTCTTC
CASSLGPLGTENEQFF
>once|TRBJ1-2|.|TRBV6-5
TGTGCCAGCAGTTACTCAGGGCCGGACTATGGCTACACCTTC
CASSYSGPDYGYTF
>.|TRBJ2-3|.|TRBV5-1
TGCGCCAGCAGCATCGGGACTAGCACAGATACGCAGTATTTT
CASSIGTSTDTQYF
>.|TRBJ2-3|.|TRBV9
TGTGCCAGCAGCCCCCAGAGGGCCTCAGATACGCAGTATTTT
CASSPQRASDTQYF
>.|TRBJ2-3|TRBD2|TRBV2
TGTGCCAGCAGGGGACTAGCGGCTGCGGGCACAGATACGCAGTATTTT
CASRGLAAAGTDTQYF
>once|TRBJ2-5|.|TRBV5-5
TGTGCCAGCAGCTTGGCCCCCGGGGGAGTAGAGACCCAGTACTTC
CASSLAPGGVETQYF
>.|TRBJ2-2|TRBD1|TRBV18
TGTGCCAGCTCACCTAAAGGGGGCAACACCGGGGAGCTGTTTTTT
CASSPKGGNTGELFF
>.|TRBJ2-5|.|TRBV6-5
TGTGCCAGCAGTTTCGACCCACGGGGGACCCAGTACTTC
CASSFDPRGTQYF
>.|TRBJ1-2|.|TRBV5-8
TGTGCCAGCAGCTCGACAGGAAACTATGGCTACACCTTC
CASSSTGNYGYTF
>few|TRBJ1-2|.|TRBV28
TGTGCCAGCAGTTTAGCCCGGACAGTATGGGGCTACACCTTC
CASSLARTVWGYTF
>.|TRBJ2-5|.|TRBV5-6
TGTGCCAGCAGCCCGGACCCAAAGGGGACCCAGTACTTC
CASSPDPKGTQYF
>.|TRBJ1-6|.|TRBV25-1
TGTGCCAGCAGTGAAATTAACAGGGTTTCACCCCTCCACTTT
CASSEINRVSPLHF
>.|TRBJ1-1|TRBD1|TRBV7-6
TGTGCCAGCAGCTTAAAACTTTGGGACAGGGGGCGCGGCACTGAAGCTTTCTTT
CASSLKLWDRGRGTEAFF
>.|TRBJ2-5|TRBD2|TRBV2
TGTGCCAGCAGTGTGACTAGCGGGGGGGAGACCCAGTACTTC
CASSVTSGGETQYF
>.|TRBJ2-1|TRBD1|TRBV5-4
TGTGCCAGCAGCTCACCGGGACAGGGATTCGGGCAGTTCTTC
CASSSPGQGFGQFF
>.|TRBJ2-5|.|TRBV2
TGTGCCAGCACTCGGGCCCCCCAAGAGACCCAGTACTTC
CASTRAPQETQYF
>once|TRBJ2-7|TRBD2|TRBV11-2
TGTGCCAGCAGCCTATATGGCAAGCGGGACTTCCCCTACGAGCAGTACTTC
CASSLYGKRDFPYEQYF
>.|TRBJ2-2|TRBD1|TRBV6-5
TGTGCCAGCAGTTACGGGGGGACAGGGGTCACCGGGGAGCTGTTTTTT
CASSYGGTGVTGELFF
>.|TRBJ2-7|TRBD1|TRBV11-2
TGTGCCAGCAGCCGGGACAGGCGATACGAGCAGTACTTC
CASSRDRRYEQYF
>.|TRBJ1-5|TRBD1|TRBV5-1
TGCGCCAGCAGCATTACAGGGGATGATCAGCCCCAGCATTTT
CASSITGDDQPQHF
>.|TRBJ2-7|TRBD2|TRBV5-1
TGCGCCAGCAGCTGGGATAGCGGGGGGGCAACCTACGAGCAGTACTTC
CASSWDSGGATYEQYF
>.|TRBJ2-1|TRBD2|TRBV6-4
TGTGCCAGCAGTGGATTAGCGGGAGTCAATGAGCAGTTCTTC
CASSGLAGVNEQFF
>few|TRBJ1-1|TRBD1|TRBV30
TGTGCCTGGTCCACACAGGGGGGCACTGAAGCTTTCTTT
CAWSTQGGTEAFF
>.|TRBJ2-1|.|TRBV10-3
TGTGCCGTTAAGAACAGCGTGACCTACAATGAGCAGTTCTTC
CAVKNSVTYNEQFF
>.|TRBJ2-3|TRBD2|TRBV18
TGTGCCAGCTCACCACAACTAGCGGGAGGCGGAGATACGCAGTATTTT
CASSPQLAGGGDTQYF
>.|TRBJ1-2|.|TRBV4-2
TGTGCCAGCAGCCAAGATCCGGGATCGGCTGGCTACACCTTC
CASSQDPGSAGYTF
>.|TRBJ2-2|.|TRBV5-1
TGCGCCAGCAGCCCCGTACCCACCGGGGAGCTGTTTTTT
CASSPVPTGELFF
>.|TRBJ2-7|TRBD2|TRBV7-9
TGTGCCAGCAGCGACCATCGATCGGGAGGCAAGTCCTACGAGCAGTACTTC
CASSDHRSGGKSYEQYF
>.|TRBJ1-5|.|TRBV7-8
TGTGCCAGCAGCCGGGGCCCCTTGGAGCCCCAGCATTTT
CASSRGPLEPQHF